These T cell receptor beta chains were read from a single sample in a study of shared clonotypes between healthy human individuals. Measured with immunoSEQ multiplex PCR; TCRdb has only the in-frame clones, and not every one. The table lists around 2.1 million clones, approximately 94% of them singletons. The sample taken for sequencing was naive CD4+ T cells sorted from blood. The receptor set was obtained from a young man in good health. The CDR3 runs from the conserved cysteine through the conserved F or W. D genes are given only for firm matches. Expanded clones are given a class, and other clones once, few, many or no size at all.

TGTGCCAGCAGTTCGGTGCCGGGGGGACGTAGCACTGAAGCTTTCTTT	CASSSVPGGRSTEAFF	TRBV6-5	TRBJ1-1	-	-
TGTGCCAGCAGGAGTGGGACAGGGGCGAACACTGAAGCTTTCTTT	CASRSGTGANTEAFF	TRBV6-5	TRBJ1-1	-	TRBD1
TGTGCCAGCAGCAAAGAGGGGGCGCTTGGTCAGCCCCAGCATTTT	CASSKEGALGQPQHF	TRBV11-2	TRBJ1-5	-	TRBD1
TGCGCCAGCAGCCCGGGGACAGCGAGCTCCTACGAGCAGTACTTC	CASSPGTASSYEQYF	TRBV5-1	TRBJ2-7	-	TRBD1
TGTGCTAGCAACAAGGGGGACAGGGACTTCCTTACTATGGAGACCCAGTACTTC	CASNKGDRDFLTMETQYF	TRBV7-7	TRBJ2-5	-	TRBD1
TGTGCCAGCAGCCCAGGACCGAGAGTAGCCCAGTACTTC	CASSPGPRVAQYF	TRBV7-6	TRBJ2-5	-	-
TGTGCCTGGAGGCAGGTGCCTCACACCGGGGAGCTGTTTTTT	CAWRQVPHTGELFF	TRBV30	TRBJ2-2	-	-
TGTGCCAGTAGTATAGAGGGGCAGGGAGCCTACGAGCAGTACTTC	CASSIEGQGAYEQYF	TRBV19	TRBJ2-7	-	-
TGTGCCAGCAGTTTAGTCAGGGCAAGCAGAGCGGGAGGGTCCCGCCAAGAGACCCAGTACTTC	CASSLVRASRAGGSRQETQYF	TRBV28	TRBJ2-5	-	TRBD2
TGTGCCAGCTCACCTACGGGACAGGGGGACTATGGCTACACCTTC	CASSPTGQGDYGYTF	TRBV18	TRBJ1-2	-	TRBD1
TGTGCCAGCAGCGTAGAGGCACTCTCTGGAAACACCATATATTTT	CASSVEALSGNTIYF	TRBV9	TRBJ1-3	-	-
TGTGCCAGCAGTGGGGCTGAAGCTTTCTTT	CASSGAEAFF	TRBV28	TRBJ1-1	-	-
TGTGCCAGCAGCCGCACTAGCGGGAGGGCCGTGAATGAGCAGTTCTTC	CASSRTSGRAVNEQFF	TRBV7-2	TRBJ2-1	-	TRBD2
TGCGCCAGCAGCTTCATGGCGGGGAACACCGGGGAGCTGTTTTTT	CASSFMAGNTGELFF	TRBV5-1	TRBJ2-2	-	-
TGTGCCAGCAGGGAGTACGAGGGGGGAAATCAGCCCCAGCATTTT	CASREYEGGNQPQHF	TRBV6-1	TRBJ1-5	-	-
TGTGCCAGCAGCCCTACAGGAAAGAACACTGAAGCTTTCTTT	CASSPTGKNTEAFF	TRBV13	TRBJ1-1	-	-
TGTGCCAGCAGCAAAGACGGTAGAGCGGGAGGGGTGAATATAGTCGGGGATTTT	CASSKDGRAGGVNIVGDF	TRBV21-1	TRBJ2-3	-	-
TGTGCTAGCAGTCCCGGACAGGTCACCGGGGAGCTGTTTTTT	CASSPGQVTGELFF	TRBV7-7	TRBJ2-2	-	TRBD1
TGTGCCACCGTAGGAGGCCCCGATTCTGGGGCCAACGTCCTGACTTTC	CATVGGPDSGANVLTF	TRBV19	TRBJ2-6	-	-
TGTGCCAGCTCAAAAGGGGTAACCGGGGAGCTGTTTTTT	CASSKGVTGELFF	TRBV18	TRBJ2-2	-	-
TGTGCTAGCAGCTCAGGGTACCCAGAGACCCAGTACTTC	CASSSGYPETQYF	TRBV7-7	TRBJ2-5	-	-
TGTGCCAGCAGGGACACAGGGTACTCACCCCTCCACTTT	CASRDTGYSPLHF	TRBV6-5	TRBJ1-6	-	-
TGTGCCAGTGCCCCCCGGGCCAGCTCTGGAAACACCATATATTTT	CASAPRASSGNTIYF	TRBV19	TRBJ1-3	few	-
TGTGCCTGGAGGAGGGTAAATGAGCAGTTCTTC	CAWRRVNEQFF	TRBV30	TRBJ2-1	-	-
TGTGCCATCAGTGATGGGGTTAGCAATCAGCCCCAGCATTTT	CAISDGVSNQPQHF	TRBV10-3	TRBJ1-5	-	-
TGTGCCAGCAGATTAGACAGGGCTAACTATGGCTACACCTTC	CASRLDRANYGYTF	TRBV5-4	TRBJ1-2	once	TRBD1
TGCGCCAGCAGGGCCCAGGGGATCTCTGGAAACACCATATATTTT	CASRAQGISGNTIYF	TRBV5-1	TRBJ1-3	-	-
TGTGCCAGCAGCTTAGCGGTGCCGGGACAGGGATCCTACGAGCAGTACTTC	CASSLAVPGQGSYEQYF	TRBV7-9	TRBJ2-7	-	TRBD1
TGCGCCAGCAGCCAAGATCCGGCACTTCCCCAAGAGACCCAGTACTTC	CASSQDPALPQETQYF	TRBV4-3	TRBJ2-5	-	-
TGCGCCAGCAGCTTTGACAGGGCCTCCTACGAGCAGTACTTC	CASSFDRASYEQYF	TRBV5-1	TRBJ2-7	-	TRBD1
TGTGCCAGCTCCCGTGGGGCGCTGGGGACCCAGTACTTC	CASSRGALGTQYF	TRBV6-5	TRBJ2-5	-	-
TGTGCCAGCTCACCCGACAGGAACTATGGCTACACCTTC	CASSPDRNYGYTF	TRBV18	TRBJ1-2	-	-